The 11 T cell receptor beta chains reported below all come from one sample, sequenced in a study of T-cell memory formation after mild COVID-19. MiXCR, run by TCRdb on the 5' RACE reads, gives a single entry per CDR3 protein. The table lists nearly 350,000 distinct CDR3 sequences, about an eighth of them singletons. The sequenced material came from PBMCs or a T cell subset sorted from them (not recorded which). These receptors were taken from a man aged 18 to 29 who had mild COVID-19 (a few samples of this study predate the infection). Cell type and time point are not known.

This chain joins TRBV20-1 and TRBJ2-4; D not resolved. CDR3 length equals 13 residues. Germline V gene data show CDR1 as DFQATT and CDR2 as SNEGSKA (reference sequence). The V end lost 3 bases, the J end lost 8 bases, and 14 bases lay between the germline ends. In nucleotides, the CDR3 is TGCAGTGCTAGCTCAGAGGCCGCGTACATTCAGTACTTC. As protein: CSASSEAAYIQYF.

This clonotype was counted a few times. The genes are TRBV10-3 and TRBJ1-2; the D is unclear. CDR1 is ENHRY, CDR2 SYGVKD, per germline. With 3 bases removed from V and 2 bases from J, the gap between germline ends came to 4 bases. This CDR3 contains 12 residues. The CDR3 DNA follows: TGTGCCATCAGTGACGGGAACTATGGCTACACCTTC. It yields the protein CAISDGNYGYTF.

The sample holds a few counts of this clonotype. This CDR3 is CASSNRDRGLDEQFF. Written as DNA, the CDR3 is TGTGCCAGCAGTAACCGGGACAGGGGTTTGGATGAGCAGTTCTTC. V and J are TRBV6-2 or TRBV6-3 and TRBJ2-1, with TRBD1 matching 10 bases. Trimming removed 5 bases from V and 8 bases from J; junction bases left unmatched: 9. The germline gives CDR1 MNHEY, CDR2 SVGEGT. This CDR3 is built from 15 residues.

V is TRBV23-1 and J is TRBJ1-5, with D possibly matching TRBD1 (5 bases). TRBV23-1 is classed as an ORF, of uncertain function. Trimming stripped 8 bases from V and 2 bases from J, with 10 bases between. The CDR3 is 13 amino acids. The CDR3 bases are TGCGCCAGCGGGGGACCGGGCAATCAGCCCCAGCATTTT. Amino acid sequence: CASGGPGNQPQHF.

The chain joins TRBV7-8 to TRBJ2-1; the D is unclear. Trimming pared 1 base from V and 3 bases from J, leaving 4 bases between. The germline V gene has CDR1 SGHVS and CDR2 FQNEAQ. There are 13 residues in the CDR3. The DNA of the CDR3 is TGTGCCAGCAGCTTAGAACTCTACAATGAGCAGTTCTTC. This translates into CASSLELYNEQFF. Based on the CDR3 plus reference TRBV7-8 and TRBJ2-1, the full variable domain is GAGVSQSPRYKVAKRGQDVALRCDPISGHVSLFWYQQALGQGPEFLTYFQNEAQLDKSGLPSDRFFAERPEGSVSTLKIQRTQQEDSAVYLCASSLELYNEQFFGPGTRLTVL.

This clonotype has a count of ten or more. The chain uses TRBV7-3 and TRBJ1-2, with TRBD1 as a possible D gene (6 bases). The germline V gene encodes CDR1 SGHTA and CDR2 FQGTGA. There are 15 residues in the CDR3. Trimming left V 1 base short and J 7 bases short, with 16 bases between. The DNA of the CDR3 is TGTGCCAGCAGCTTAATGGGGAACAGGGAGGGTGGCTACACCTTC. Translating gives CASSLMGNREGGYTF.

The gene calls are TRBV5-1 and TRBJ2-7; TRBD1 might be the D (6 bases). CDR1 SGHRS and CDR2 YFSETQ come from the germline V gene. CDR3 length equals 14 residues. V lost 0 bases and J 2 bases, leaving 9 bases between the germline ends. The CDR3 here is CASSLVTGTYEQYF. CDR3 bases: TGCGCCAGCAGCTTGGTAACAGGGACCTACGAGCAGTACTTC.

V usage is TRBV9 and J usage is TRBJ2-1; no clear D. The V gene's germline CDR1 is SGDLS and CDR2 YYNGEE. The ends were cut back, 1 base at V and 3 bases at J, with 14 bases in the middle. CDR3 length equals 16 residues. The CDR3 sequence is CASSVLGGVFYNEQFF. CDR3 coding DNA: TGTGCCAGCAGCGTACTTGGTGGAGTATTCTACAATGAGCAGTTCTTC.

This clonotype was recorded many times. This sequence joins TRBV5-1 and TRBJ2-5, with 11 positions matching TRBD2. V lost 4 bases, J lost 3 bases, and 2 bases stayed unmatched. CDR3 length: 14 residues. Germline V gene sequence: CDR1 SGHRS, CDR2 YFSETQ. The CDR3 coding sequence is TGCGCCAGCAGCCAGGGACTAGCGGAAGAGACCCAGTACTTC. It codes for CASSQGLAEETQYF.

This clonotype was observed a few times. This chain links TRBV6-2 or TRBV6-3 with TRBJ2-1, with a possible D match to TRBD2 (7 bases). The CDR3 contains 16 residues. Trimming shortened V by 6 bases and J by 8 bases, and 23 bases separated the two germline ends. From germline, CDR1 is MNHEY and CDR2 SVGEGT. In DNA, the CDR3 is TGTGCCAGCAGAACTCAGCGGAGGGGGGGCCTTGATGAGCAGTTCTTC. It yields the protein CASRTQRRGGLDEQFF.

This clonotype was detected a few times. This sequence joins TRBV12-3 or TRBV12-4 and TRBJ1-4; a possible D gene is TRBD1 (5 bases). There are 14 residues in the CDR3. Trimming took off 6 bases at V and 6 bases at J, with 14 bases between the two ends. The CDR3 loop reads CASSGGSSDEKLFF. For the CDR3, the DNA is TGTGCCAGCAGCGGGGGGAGCAGTGATGAAAAACTGTTTTTT.